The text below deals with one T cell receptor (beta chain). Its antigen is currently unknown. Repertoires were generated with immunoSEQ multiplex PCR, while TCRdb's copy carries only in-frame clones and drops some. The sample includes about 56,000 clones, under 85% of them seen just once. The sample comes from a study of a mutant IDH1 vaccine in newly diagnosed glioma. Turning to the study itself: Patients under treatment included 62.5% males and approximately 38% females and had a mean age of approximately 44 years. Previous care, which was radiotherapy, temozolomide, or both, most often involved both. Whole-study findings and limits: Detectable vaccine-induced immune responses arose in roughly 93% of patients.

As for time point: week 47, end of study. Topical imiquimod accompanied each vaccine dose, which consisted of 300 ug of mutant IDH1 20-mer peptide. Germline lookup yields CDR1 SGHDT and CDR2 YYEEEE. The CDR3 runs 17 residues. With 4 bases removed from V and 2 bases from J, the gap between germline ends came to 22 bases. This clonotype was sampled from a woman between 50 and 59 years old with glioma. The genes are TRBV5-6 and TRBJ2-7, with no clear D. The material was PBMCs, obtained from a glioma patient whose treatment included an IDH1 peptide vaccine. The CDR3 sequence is CASSPPGPTLGPYEQYF. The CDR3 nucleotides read TGTGCCAGCAGCCCGCCCGGGCCGACACTTGGCCCCTACGAGCAGTACTTC.